This T cell receptor beta chain was found in a study of blood T cell repertoires in COVID-19. Germline trimming cut 0 bases from V and 7 bases from J; bases unmatched to any gene: 5. The CDR3 consists of 15 residues. Germline V lookup: CDR1 SGHRS, CDR2 YFSETQ. This table comes from immunoSEQ multiplex PCR, and its TCRdb copy is limited to in-frame clones, with some not included. This sample has roughly 41,000 clones; 86% occur once, and the top ten carry around 3.3%. Across about two dozen US areas, participants ranged in age from roughly 18 to 95 years. Participant-reported clinical history was the basis for cohort assignment.

V gene TRBV5-1 combines with J gene TRBJ2-2; TRBD2 matches 8 bases. This clonotype was obtained from a woman between 50 and 59 years old who had recovered from COVID-19. Sequencing was carried out using PBMCs or T cells enriched from blood (not recorded which). CDR3 DNA: TGCGCCAGCAGCTTGGTTAGCGGGAAGGACGGGGAGCTGTTTTTT. This translates into CASSLVSGKDGELFF. Full variable domain (missing parts from reference TRBV5-1 and TRBJ2-2): KAGVTQTPRYLIKTRGQQVTLSCSPISGHRSVSWYQQTPGQGLQFLFEYFSETQRNKGNFPGRFSGRQFSNSRSEMNVSTLELGDSALYLCASSLVSGKDGELFFGEGSRLTVL.